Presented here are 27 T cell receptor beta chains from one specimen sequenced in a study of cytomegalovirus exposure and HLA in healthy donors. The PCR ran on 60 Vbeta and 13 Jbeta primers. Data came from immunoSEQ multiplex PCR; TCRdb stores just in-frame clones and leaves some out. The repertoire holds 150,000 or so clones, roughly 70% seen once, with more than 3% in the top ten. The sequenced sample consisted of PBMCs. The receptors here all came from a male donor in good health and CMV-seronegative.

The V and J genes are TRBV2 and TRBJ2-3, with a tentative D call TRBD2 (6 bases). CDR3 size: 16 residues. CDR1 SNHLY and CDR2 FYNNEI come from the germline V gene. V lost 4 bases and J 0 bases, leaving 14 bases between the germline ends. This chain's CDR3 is CASSGGLGTSTDTQYF. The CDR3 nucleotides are TGTGCCAGCAGTGGGGGTCTAGGGACTAGCACAGATACGCAGTATTTT.

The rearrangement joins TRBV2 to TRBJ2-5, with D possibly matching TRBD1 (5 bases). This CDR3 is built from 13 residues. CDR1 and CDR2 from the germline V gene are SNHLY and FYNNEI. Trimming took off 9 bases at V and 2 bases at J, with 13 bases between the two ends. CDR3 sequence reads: CARGANRQETQYF. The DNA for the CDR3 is TGTGCCAGGGGCGCTAACAGGCAAGAGACCCAGTACTTC.

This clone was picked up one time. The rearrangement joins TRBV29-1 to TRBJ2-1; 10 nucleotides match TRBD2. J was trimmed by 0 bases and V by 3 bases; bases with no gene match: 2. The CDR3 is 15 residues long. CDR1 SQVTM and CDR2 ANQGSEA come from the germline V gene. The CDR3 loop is CSVEGLASSYNEQFF. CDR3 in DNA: TGCAGCGTTGAGGGACTAGCGAGCTCCTACAATGAGCAGTTCTTC.

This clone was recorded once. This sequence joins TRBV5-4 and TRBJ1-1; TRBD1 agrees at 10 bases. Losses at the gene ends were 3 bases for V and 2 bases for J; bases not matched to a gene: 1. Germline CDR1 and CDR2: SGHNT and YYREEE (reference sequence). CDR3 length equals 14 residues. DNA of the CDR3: TGTGCCAGCAGCTGGGACAGGGGAAACACTGAAGCTTTCTTT. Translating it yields CASSWDRGNTEAFF.

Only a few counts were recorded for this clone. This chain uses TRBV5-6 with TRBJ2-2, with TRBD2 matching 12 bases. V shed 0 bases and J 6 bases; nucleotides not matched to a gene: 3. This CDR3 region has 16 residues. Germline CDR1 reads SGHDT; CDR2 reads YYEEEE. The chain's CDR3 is CASSLGLAGASGELFF. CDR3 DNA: TGTGCCAGCAGCTTGGGACTAGCGGGAGCCTCCGGGGAGCTGTTTTTT.

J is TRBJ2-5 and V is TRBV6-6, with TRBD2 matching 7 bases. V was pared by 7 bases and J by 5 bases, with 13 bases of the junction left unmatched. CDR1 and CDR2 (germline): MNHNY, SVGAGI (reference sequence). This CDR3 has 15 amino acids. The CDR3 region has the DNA TGTGCCAGCACCATCCGAGGGCGGGGGAGCGAGACCCAGTACTTC. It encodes CASTIRGRGSETQYF.

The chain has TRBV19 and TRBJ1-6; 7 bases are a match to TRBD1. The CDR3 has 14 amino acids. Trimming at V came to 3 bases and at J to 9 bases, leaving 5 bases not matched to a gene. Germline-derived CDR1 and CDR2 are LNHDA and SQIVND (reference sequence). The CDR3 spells CASSIRQGSSPLHF. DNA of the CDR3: TGTGCCAGTAGTATTCGACAGGGTTCTTCACCCCTCCACTTT.

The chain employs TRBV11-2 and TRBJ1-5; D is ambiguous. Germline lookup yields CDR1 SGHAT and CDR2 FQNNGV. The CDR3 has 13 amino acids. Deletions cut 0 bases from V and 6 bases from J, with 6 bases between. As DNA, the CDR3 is TGTGCCAGCAGCTTAGAGAGGGCTCAGCCCCAGCATTTT. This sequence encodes CASSLERAQPQHF.

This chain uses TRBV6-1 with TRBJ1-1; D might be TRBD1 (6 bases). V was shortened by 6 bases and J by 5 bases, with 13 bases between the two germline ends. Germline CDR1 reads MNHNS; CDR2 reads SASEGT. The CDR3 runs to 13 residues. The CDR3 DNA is TGTGCCAGCAGGCAATATACAGGGACTGAAGCTTTCTTT. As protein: CASRQYTGTEAFF.

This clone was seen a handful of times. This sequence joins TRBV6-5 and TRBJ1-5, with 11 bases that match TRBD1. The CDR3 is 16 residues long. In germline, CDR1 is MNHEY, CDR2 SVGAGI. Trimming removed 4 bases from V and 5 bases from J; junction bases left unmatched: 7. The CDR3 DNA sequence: TGTGCCAGCAGTTTTTCCCGGACAGGGGGCTATCAGCCCCAGCATTTT. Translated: CASSFSRTGGYQPQHF.

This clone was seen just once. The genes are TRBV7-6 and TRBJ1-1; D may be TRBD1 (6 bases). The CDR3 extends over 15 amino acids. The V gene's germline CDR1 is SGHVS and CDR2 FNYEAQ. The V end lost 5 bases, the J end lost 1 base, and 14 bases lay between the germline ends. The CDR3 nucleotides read TGTGCCAGCAGCGCTTCACTGACAGGGAACACTGAAGCTTTCTTT. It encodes CASSASLTGNTEAFF.

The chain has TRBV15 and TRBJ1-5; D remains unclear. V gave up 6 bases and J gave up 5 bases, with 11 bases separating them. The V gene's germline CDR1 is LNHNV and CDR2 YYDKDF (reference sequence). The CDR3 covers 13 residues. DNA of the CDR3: TGTGCCACCAGTTTCCAGGTCGATCAGCCCCAGCATTTT. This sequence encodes CATSFQVDQPQHF.

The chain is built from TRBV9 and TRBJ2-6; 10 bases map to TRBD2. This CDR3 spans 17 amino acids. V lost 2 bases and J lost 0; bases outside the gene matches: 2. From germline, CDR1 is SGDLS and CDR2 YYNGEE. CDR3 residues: CASSVLAGVSGANVLTF. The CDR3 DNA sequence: TGTGCCAGCAGCGTCCTAGCGGGAGTCTCTGGGGCCAACGTCCTGACTTTC.

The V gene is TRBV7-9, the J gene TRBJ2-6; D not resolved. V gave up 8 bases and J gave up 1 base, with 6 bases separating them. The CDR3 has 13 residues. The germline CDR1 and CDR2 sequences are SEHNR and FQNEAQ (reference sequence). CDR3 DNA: TGTGCCAGCCTACCATCTGGGGCCAACGTCCTGACTTTC. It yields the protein CASLPSGANVLTF. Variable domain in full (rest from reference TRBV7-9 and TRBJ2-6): DTGVSQNPRHKITKRGQNVTFRCDPISEHNRLYWYRQTLGQGPEFLTYFQNEAQLEKSRLLSDRFSAERPKGSFSTLEIQRTEQGDSAMYLCASLPSGANVLTFGAGSRLTVL.

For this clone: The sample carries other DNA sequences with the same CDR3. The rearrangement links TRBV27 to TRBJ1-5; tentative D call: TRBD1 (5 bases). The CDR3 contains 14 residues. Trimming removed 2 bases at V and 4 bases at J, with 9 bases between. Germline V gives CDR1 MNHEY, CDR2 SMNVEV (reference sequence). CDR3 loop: CASSLVGGNQPQHF. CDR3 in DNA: TGTGCCAGCAGTTTAGTTGGGGGGAATCAGCCCCAGCATTTT.

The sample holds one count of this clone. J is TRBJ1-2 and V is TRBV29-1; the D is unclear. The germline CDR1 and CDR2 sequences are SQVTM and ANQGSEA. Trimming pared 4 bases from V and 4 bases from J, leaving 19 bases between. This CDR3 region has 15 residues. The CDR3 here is CSVGRATEPSYGYTF. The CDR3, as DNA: TGCAGCGTTGGTCGCGCTACAGAACCAAGCTATGGCTACACCTTC.

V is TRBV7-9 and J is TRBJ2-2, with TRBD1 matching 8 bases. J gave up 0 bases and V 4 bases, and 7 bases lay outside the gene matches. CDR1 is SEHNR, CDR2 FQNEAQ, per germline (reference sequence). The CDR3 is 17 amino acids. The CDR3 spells CASSSPSDRANTGELFF. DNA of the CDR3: TGTGCCAGCAGCTCACCCTCGGACAGGGCGAACACCGGGGAGCTGTTTTTT.

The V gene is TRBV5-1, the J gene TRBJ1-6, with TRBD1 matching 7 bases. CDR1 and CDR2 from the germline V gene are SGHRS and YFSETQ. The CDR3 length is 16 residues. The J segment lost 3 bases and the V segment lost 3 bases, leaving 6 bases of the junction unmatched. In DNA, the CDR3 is TGCGCCAGCAGCTGGGGGGACAGCAACTATAATTCACCCCTCCACTTT. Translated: CASSWGDSNYNSPLHF.

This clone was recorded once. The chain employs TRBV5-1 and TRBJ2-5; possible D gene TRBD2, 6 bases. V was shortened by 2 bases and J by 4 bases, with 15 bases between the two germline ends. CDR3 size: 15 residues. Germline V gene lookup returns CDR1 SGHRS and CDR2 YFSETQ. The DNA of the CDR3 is TGCGCCAGCAGCTTAGTAATGCGGGGAGCAGAGACCCAGTACTTC. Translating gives CASSLVMRGAETQYF.

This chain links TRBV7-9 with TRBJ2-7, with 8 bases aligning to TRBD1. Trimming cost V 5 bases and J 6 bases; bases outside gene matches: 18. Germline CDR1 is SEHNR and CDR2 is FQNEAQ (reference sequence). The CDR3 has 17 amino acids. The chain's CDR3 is CASSHSLAGTGPLEQYF. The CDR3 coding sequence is TGTGCCAGCAGCCATTCCCTTGCGGGGACAGGCCCTCTCGAGCAGTACTTC.

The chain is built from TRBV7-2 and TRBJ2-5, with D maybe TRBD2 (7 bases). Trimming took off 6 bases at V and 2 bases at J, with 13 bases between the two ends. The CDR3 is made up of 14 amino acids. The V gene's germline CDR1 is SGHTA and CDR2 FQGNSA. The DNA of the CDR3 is TGTGCCAGCAGAAGGGGGGGGAATCAAGAGACCCAGTACTTC. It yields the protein CASRRGGNQETQYF.

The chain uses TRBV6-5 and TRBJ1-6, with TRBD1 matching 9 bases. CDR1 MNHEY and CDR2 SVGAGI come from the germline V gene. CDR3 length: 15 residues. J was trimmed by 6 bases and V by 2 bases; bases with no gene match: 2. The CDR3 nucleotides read TGTGCCAGCAGTTACCGGACAGGGGCTAATTCACCCCTCCACTTT. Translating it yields CASSYRTGANSPLHF.

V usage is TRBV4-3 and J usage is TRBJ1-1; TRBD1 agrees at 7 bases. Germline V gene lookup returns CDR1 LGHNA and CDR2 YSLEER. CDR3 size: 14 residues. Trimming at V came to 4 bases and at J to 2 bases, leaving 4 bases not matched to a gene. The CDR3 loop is CASSLYRGNTEAFF. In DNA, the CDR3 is TGCGCCAGCAGCCTGTACAGGGGAAACACTGAAGCTTTCTTT.

In nucleotides, the CDR3 is TGTGCCTGGGGGCCGGGACTCCACCTGAGCTCCTATAATTCACCCCTCCACTTT. This translates into CAWGPGLHLSSYNSPLHF. The chain is built from TRBV30 and TRBJ1-6; maybe TRBD1 (5 bases). The CDR3 length is 18 residues. Trimming shortened V by 5 bases and J by 0 bases, and 20 bases separated the two germline ends. The germline gives CDR1 GTSNPN, CDR2 SVGIG (reference sequence).

CDR3: CASSLQGSNTEAFF. DNA for the CDR3: TGCGCCAGCAGCTTGCAGGGGTCGAACACTGAAGCTTTCTTT. The V and J genes are TRBV5-1 and TRBJ1-1, with D tentatively TRBD1 (6 bases). V was shortened by 1 base and J by 1 base, with 8 bases between the two germline ends. From germline, CDR1 is SGHRS and CDR2 YFSETQ. The CDR3 covers 14 residues.

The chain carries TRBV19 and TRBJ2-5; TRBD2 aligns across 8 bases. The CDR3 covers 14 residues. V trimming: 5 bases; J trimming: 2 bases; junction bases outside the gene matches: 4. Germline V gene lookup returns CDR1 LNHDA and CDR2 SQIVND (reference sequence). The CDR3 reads CASSLSGGQETQYF. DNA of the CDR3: TGTGCCAGTAGTCTCTCGGGGGGGCAAGAGACCCAGTACTTC.

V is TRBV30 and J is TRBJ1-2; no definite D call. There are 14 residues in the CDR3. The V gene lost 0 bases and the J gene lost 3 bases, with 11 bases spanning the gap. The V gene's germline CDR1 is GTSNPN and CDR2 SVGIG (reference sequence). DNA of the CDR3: TGTGCCTGGAGTGTAGGTTGGAGCTACTATGGCTACACCTTC. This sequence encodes CAWSVGWSYYGYTF.